This passage covers 9 T cell receptor beta chains from one sample sequenced in a study of T cell repertoires in cytomegalovirus infection (dated by TCRdb to 2018 to 2020). These receptors have no identified antigens. Sequencing instrument: Illumina HiSeq 1500. The public reads were quality trimmed at Q25 with fastp and then assembled into clones with MiXCR by TCRdb, keeping productive beta chains. Entries that share a CDR3 protein sequence are merged under the most common genes and DNA. This sample gives 7,000 to 8,000 distinct CDR3 sequences in total; around 47% of them show up just once. The biggest ten clones account for 70% to 75% of the sample. The sequencing sample was made of PBMCs, sequenced either directly or after in vitro stimulation (not recorded which). These receptors were taken from a human donor in good health (CMV status not recorded). Some clones in this sample may be carry-over from other donors' samples.

This chain joins TRBV12-3 or TRBV12-4 and TRBJ1-1, with D uncertain. Trimming cost V 6 bases and J 4 bases, with 21 bases left between them. This CDR3 region has 16 residues. Here the CDR3 DNA reads TGTGCCAGCAGCCTCCGGGGTTCCAAACAGTGCACTGAAGCTTTCTTT. Translated: CASSLRGSKQCTEAFF.

This sequence joins TRBV24-1 and TRBJ2-2; 8 nucleotides line up with TRBD2. The CDR3 consists of 19 residues. The junction had 9 bases not matched to a gene; V was cut back by 1 base and J by 0 bases. Germline values: CDR1 KGHDR, CDR2 SFDVKD. The CDR3 DNA reads as TGTGCCACCAGTGATTTCCCACCACAGACTAGCGCGAACACCGGGGAGCTGTTTTTT. It translates to CATSDFPPQTSANTGELFF.

V is TRBV7-9 and J is TRBJ1-1; unclear D gene. Germline loops: CDR1 SEHNR, CDR2 FQNEAQ (reference sequence). The V gene lost 4 bases and the J gene lost 0 bases, with 6 bases spanning the gap. This CDR3 contains 13 residues. Written as DNA, the CDR3 is TGTGCCAGCAGCTCCCAAATGAACACTGAAGCTTTCTTT. Its protein product is CASSSQMNTEAFF.

Comments on this clonotype: One end of the junction is discordant with germline, which a read error may explain. This rearrangement joins TRBV20-1 to TRBJ2-7; possible D gene TRBD2, 6 bases. CDR3 size: 15 residues. CDR1 DFQATT and CDR2 SNEGSKA come from the germline V gene (reference sequence). The CDR3 region is CSARGWEVLSYDPDF. Written as DNA, the CDR3 is TGCAGTGCGAGAGGGTGGGAGGTCCTCTCCTACGATCCGGACTTC.

This clonotype was counted a few times. V is TRBV7-6 and J is TRBJ2-7, with 7 bases fitting TRBD2. This CDR3 is built from 15 residues. The germline gives CDR1 SGHVS, CDR2 FNYEAQ. The V segment lost 1 base and the J segment 2 bases; nucleotides outside the gene matches: 5. CDR3: CASSLGAGAAYEQYF. CDR3 nucleotide sequence: TGTGCCAGCAGCTTAGGTGCGGGAGCCGCCTACGAGCAGTACTTC.

The J gene is TRBJ2-2, the V gene TRBV11-2; 12 nucleotides agree with TRBD2. The trim removed 5 bases at V and 3 bases at J, leaving 4 bases unmatched. Germline V gene sequence: CDR1 SGHAT, CDR2 FQNNGV. This CDR3 is built from 16 residues. CDR3 in DNA: TGTGCCAGCAGCACGACTAGCGGGGGAGACACCGGGGAGCTGTTTTTT. Residues: CASSTTSGGDTGELFF.

This clonotype occurred a few times. This sequence joins TRBV24-1 and TRBJ2-3, with 7 nucleotides matching TRBD2. Germline-derived CDR1 and CDR2 are KGHDR and SFDVKD. The CDR3 consists of 18 residues. V dropped 1 base and J dropped 6; count of bases not matched to a gene: 15. The CDR3 sequence is CATSDFKGPTGLEDTQYF. The CDR3 coding sequence is TGTGCCACCAGTGATTTCAAGGGGCCGACCGGACTAGAGGATACGCAGTATTTT.

J is TRBJ2-7 and V is TRBV28, with 7 positions matching TRBD1. Unmatched junction bases numbered 6, after V lost 4 bases and J lost 3 bases. This CDR3 has 14 amino acids. Looked up from germline, CDR1 is MDHEN and CDR2 is SYDVKM. Here the CDR3 reads CASSSPGQSYEQYF. The CDR3 DNA reads as TGTGCCAGCAGTTCCCCGGGACAGAGCTACGAGCAGTACTTC.

This clonotype was detected a few times. The CDR3 DNA is TGTGCCAGCAGTACTCCCGCGGACGGGGAGCTGTTTTTT. This codes for CASSTPADGELFF. The chain couples TRBV27 to TRBJ2-2; D ambiguous. In germline, CDR1 is MNHEY, CDR2 SMNVEV (reference sequence). The ends were cut back, 5 bases at V and 7 bases at J, with 11 bases in the middle. The CDR3 extends over 13 amino acids.